This T cell receptor (beta chain) was captured in a study of regulatory T cells in long-lasting Graves disease. CDR3 regions were amplified by Arm-PCR using iRepertoire HTBI primers to build TCR beta libraries. TCRdb processed the multiplex PCR reads anew with MiXCR; each CDR3 protein has one entry. The sample holds more than 450,000 distinct CDR3 sequences, 15% to 20% seen once. The time point was: newly diagnosed GD, antithyroid drugs for less than 3 months. There was RNA extracted from PBMCs, and the TCR library was made from it. With V trimmed by 3 bases and J by 1 base, 4 bases remained unmatched. From germline, CDR1 is MDHEN and CDR2 SYDVKM. This CDR3 has 16 amino acids. The table lists this clonotype with many counts. These records were also assigned to another study, of T cells in Graves' hyperthyroidism and ophthalmopathy.

The clonotype comes from a man in his forties with Graves disease. The chain links TRBV28 to TRBJ2-5, with TRBD2 matching 11 bases. The specimen comprised peripheral blood mononuclear cells (PBMCs), sampled at new diagnosis, from a patient treated with antithyroid drugs. This chain's CDR3 is CASSFGLAGVQETQYF. Here the CDR3 DNA reads TGTGCCAGCAGTTTCGGACTAGCGGGCGTCCAAGAGACCCAGTACTTC.